This T cell receptor (beta chain) derives from a study of CD4 T cells in relation to SARS-CoV-2 and coronaviruses. At the level of the study: Negative control cultures got HIV-1 Nef peptides or no peptide. The study's findings and limits: In around 60% of donors, memory CD4+ clonotypes crossrecognized SARS-CoV-2 and at least one common cold coronavirus spike.

The unexposed donors gave CD4+ T cells in 2011-2018, prior to COVID-19. After ten to eleven days of culture, CD4+ T cells were isolated. Cells permitting, SARS-CoV-2 S/N and four cold-coronavirus spikes were tested on unexposed-donor CD4+ T cells. V was shortened by 8 bases and J by 4 bases, with 9 bases between the two germline ends. Germline CDR1 reads MNHEY; CDR2 reads SVGAGI. The CDR3 is made up of 11 amino acids. With regard to this clone: The target antigen is unknown.

Profiling relied on immunoSEQ multiplex PCR, and the TCRdb table lists in-frame clones only, not all of them. The table lists 25,000 or so clones, more than 65% of them singletons. This chain uses TRBV6-5 with TRBJ2-7; the D is unclear. The sequence was collected from a human donor in good health. The sample comprised CD4+ T cells from PBMCs, cultured in vitro. CDR3 residues: CASYSLYEQYF. CDR3 DNA sequence: TGTGCCAGCTACTCCCTTTACGAGCAGTACTTC.